What follows describes a single T cell receptor beta chain. At one end, the junction sequence differs from germline, possibly due to a read error. This sample stems from a study of blood T cells in healthy people across ages. A second PCR of 7 to 11 cycles used a sample-barcoded 5' primer and a J-beta primer mix. TCRdb itself ran the 5' RACE reads through MiXCR, one entry per CDR3 protein. Of some 700,000 distinct CDR3 sequences detected, about a fifth appear once; the ten largest clones hold around 22%. This receptor was identified in a man between 65 and 85 years old in good health. The sample consisted of blood.

Here the CDR3 reads CASTLAGTTDTQYF. The CDR3 region has the DNA TGTGCCAGCACCTTAGCGGGAACCACAGATACGCAGTATTTT. The chain combines TRBV7-2 with TRBJ2-3; 8 positions agree with TRBD2. The V gene's germline CDR1 is SGHTA and CDR2 FQGNSA. CDR3 length: 14 residues.